These T cell receptor beta chains were read from a single sample in a study of shared clonotypes between healthy human individuals. The data were produced by immunoSEQ multiplex PCR, yet TCRdb's version contains in-frame clones alone and is incomplete. The repertoire has hundreds of thousands of clones, around three quarters of them found once; the top ten carry about 12%. Sequencing was done on a sample of PBMCs. The receptor set was obtained from a woman aged 40 to 49 in good health. Some clones in this sample may be carry-over from other donors' samples. The CDR3 runs from the conserved cysteine through the conserved F or W. A D gene is named only where the DNA matches it firmly. Expanded clones get a size class; other rows say once, few or many, or leave the size out.

TRBV6-1,TRBJ2-7,.,TRBD2,TGTGCCAGCAGTGTTGCGGCTAGCGGGAGCGGAAAGTACTTC,CASSVAASGSGKYF
TRBV5-1,TRBJ2-1,few,.,TGCGCCAGCAGCTTGGGTGTTGACCCTAAGGTCAATGAGCAGTTCTTC,CASSLGVDPKVNEQFF
TRBV7-3,TRBJ2-3,.,TRBD2,TGTGCCAGCAGCTTAGAAGTTAGCGGGAGCCCCCCACTGTATTTT,CASSLEVSGSPPLYF
TRBV4-2,TRBJ2-7,.,.,TGTGCCAGCAGCCAAGTTGAGTCAGGGAGCTCCTACGAGCAGTACTTC,CASSQVESGSSYEQYF
TRBV21-1,TRBJ2-2,.,.,TGTGCCAGCAGCAAAGCAAATGCCCCGGAGAACACCGGGGAGCTGTTTTTT,CASSKANAPENTGELFF
TRBV7-9,TRBJ2-3,.,TRBD2,TGTGCCAGCAGCTTATATCGGACTAGCGGGAGGGCAGATACGCAGTATTTT,CASSLYRTSGRADTQYF
TRBV11-2,TRBJ2-5,.,.,TGTGCCAGCAGCTTAAGTAGGGGCGCCTTACAAGAGACCCAGTACTTC,CASSLSRGALQETQYF
TRBV7-8,TRBJ2-1,.,.,TGTGCCAGCAGCTTAGCAAGCCCCAACTACAATGAGCAGTTCTTC,CASSLASPNYNEQFF
TRBV9,TRBJ2-1,.,.,TGTGCCAGCAGCGTACAGGCGGAGGGGAATGAGCAGTTCTTC,CASSVQAEGNEQFF
TRBV7-9,TRBJ2-5,.,.,TGTGCCAGCAGCTTTTTTAGCGATCAAGAGACCCAGTACTTC,CASSFFSDQETQYF